The 18 T cell receptor beta chains below come from one sample, sequenced in a study of blood T cell repertoires in COVID-19. TCRdb keeps only in-frame clones here, not all; method: immunoSEQ multiplex PCR. This sample has hundreds of thousands of clones, with over 80% found just once. Material for sequencing was peripheral blood. These receptors were taken from a woman aged 40 to 50 who had recovered from COVID-19.

This rearrangement joins TRBV5-1 to TRBJ2-1; TRBD2 agrees at 7 bases. Trimming at V came to 2 bases and at J to 4 bases, leaving 6 bases not matched to a gene. CDR1 is SGHRS and CDR2 is YFSETQ in the germline V gene. This CDR3 contains 15 residues. This CDR3 is CASSLSGTTYNEQFF. The CDR3 DNA follows: TGCGCCAGCAGCTTATCCGGGACTACTTACAATGAGCAGTTCTTC.

The chain carries TRBV7-9 and TRBJ2-7; a weak D match, TRBD2 (5 bases). Trimming left V 5 bases short and J 3 bases short, with 8 bases between. This CDR3 is 12 amino acids long. Germline CDR1 is SEHNR and CDR2 is FQNEAQ (reference sequence). In nucleotides, the CDR3 is TGTGCCAGCAGCGGCCGGGACTACGAGCAGTACTTC. This gives the protein CASSGRDYEQYF.

The rearrangement uses TRBV19 and TRBJ2-1, with TRBD1 identical over 7 bases. This CDR3 has 13 residues. Trimming at V came to 4 bases and at J to 8 bases, leaving 5 bases not matched to a gene. Germline V CDR1 and CDR2: LNHDA, SQIVND (reference sequence). CDR3: CASSKTGKDEQFF. The CDR3 nucleotides read TGTGCCAGTAGTAAGACAGGGAAGGATGAGCAGTTCTTC.

The CDR3 loop is CAINGQGANTEAFF. DNA of the CDR3: TGTGCCATCAATGGGCAGGGGGCGAACACTGAAGCTTTCTTT. J is TRBJ1-1 and V is TRBV10-3, with 8 nucleotides matching TRBD1. The CDR3 loop spans 14 amino acids. J lost 1 base, V lost 7 bases, and 5 bases had no gene match. Looked up from germline, CDR1 is ENHRY and CDR2 is SYGVKD.

V usage is TRBV29-1 and J usage is TRBJ1-1; D call uncertain. This CDR3 has 14 amino acids. V shed 3 bases and J shed 0 bases, with 11 bases lying between them. The germline gives CDR1 SQVTM, CDR2 ANQGSEA. CDR3 amino acids: CSVDPGGLNTEAFF. Here the CDR3 DNA reads TGCAGCGTTGACCCGGGAGGACTGAACACTGAAGCTTTCTTT. The whole variable domain, filled in from reference TRBV29-1 and TRBJ1-1, reads SAVISQKPSRDICQRGTSLTIQCQVDSQVTMMFWYRQQPGQSLTLIATANQGSEATYESGFVIDKFPISRPNLTFSTLTVSNMSPEDSSIYLCSVDPGGLNTEAFFGQGTRLTVV.

The chain employs TRBV4-3 and TRBJ2-3; TRBD2 matches 10 bases. The trim removed 0 bases at V and 4 bases at J, leaving 10 bases unmatched. This CDR3 contains 18 residues. Germline V gene data show CDR1 as LGHNA and CDR2 as YSLEER. DNA of the CDR3: TGCGCCAGCAGCCAAGATCGGGCTAGCGGGGGTCACGCAGATACGCAGTATTTT. Translated: CASSQDRASGGHADTQYF.

The CDR3 coding sequence is TGTGCCAGCAGTCACCGGGACAGGGGCGGCTACACCTTC. Its translation is CASSHRDRGGYTF. The gene calls are TRBV14 and TRBJ1-2; 10 bases are a match to TRBD1. Germline V CDR1 and CDR2: SGHDN, FVKESK. This CDR3 has 13 amino acids. V shed 6 bases and J 8 bases; nucleotides not matched to a gene: 6.

The chain recombines TRBV24-1 with TRBJ1-2; 9 bases agree with TRBD1. V was clipped by 7 bases and J by 4 bases; unmatched bases: 3. The CDR3 extends over 13 amino acids. Germline V CDR1 and CDR2: KGHDR, SFDVKD. The CDR3 is CATRGTGPYGYTF. CDR3 bases: TGTGCCACCAGAGGGACAGGGCCCTATGGCTACACCTTC.

The gene calls are TRBV4-2 and TRBJ2-3, with 12 bases that match TRBD2. Germline CDR1 reads LGHNA; CDR2 reads YNFKEQ. The junction had 7 bases not matched to a gene; V was cut back by 3 bases and J by 6 bases. This CDR3 comprises 16 residues. CDR3 DNA sequence: TGTGCCAGCAGCCATCCTAGCGGGAGGGTACGGGATACGCAGTATTTT. This codes for CASSHPSGRVRDTQYF.

The chain recombines TRBV2 with TRBJ1-6; D possibly corresponds to TRBD1 (5 bases). V lost 3 bases and J lost 9, with 12 bases in between. The CDR3 loop spans 14 amino acids. The V gene's germline CDR1 is SNHLY and CDR2 FYNNEI. The CDR3 loop reads CASSEGRGGSPLHF. Written as DNA, the CDR3 is TGTGCCAGCAGTGAGGGGCGGGGTGGTTCACCCCTCCACTTT.

V gene TRBV3-1 (or the pseudogene TRBV3-2) combines with J gene TRBJ2-5, with a tentative D call TRBD2 (6 bases). Germline V CDR1 and CDR2: LGHDT, YNNKEL (reference sequence). This CDR3 contains 15 residues. V was trimmed by 4 bases and J by 2 bases, leaving 14 bases between them. The CDR3 DNA reads as TGTGCCAGCAGCCCCGCCTTAGCGGCACAAGAGACCCAGTACTTC. It encodes CASSPALAAQETQYF.

This chain joins TRBV5-4 and TRBJ2-3; D remains ambiguous. V gave up 0 bases and J gave up 1 base, with 12 bases separating them. From germline, CDR1 is SGHNT and CDR2 YYREEE (reference sequence). The CDR3 loop spans 16 amino acids. The CDR3 bases are TGTGCCAGCAGCTTGGAGAGCAGGTCTGGCACAGATACGCAGTATTTT. Translated, it gives CASSLESRSGTDTQYF. The variable domain in full, completed from reference TRBV5-4 and TRBJ2-3, reads ETGVTQSPTHLIKTRGQQVTLRCSSQSGHNTVSWYQQALGQGPQFIFQYYREEENGRGNFPPRFSGLQFPNYSSELNVNALELDDSALYLCASSLESRSGTDTQYFGPGTRLTVL.

This clone occurred a few times. The V call is TRBV27, the J call TRBJ1-6; D is ambiguous. With 6 bases removed from V and 1 base from J, the gap between germline ends came to 7 bases. The CDR3 is 14 residues long. Germline V gene lookup returns CDR1 MNHEY and CDR2 SMNVEV (reference sequence). This CDR3 is CASRQVSYNSPLHF. CDR3 nucleotides: TGTGCCAGCAGGCAGGTTTCCTATAATTCACCCCTCCACTTT.

The CDR3 region is CASSPRGGPNEKLFF. The CDR3 nucleotides read TGTGCCAGCAGCCCAAGGGGGGGACCTAATGAAAAACTGTTTTTT. The rearrangement joins TRBV3-1 (or the pseudogene TRBV3-2) to TRBJ1-4, with D tentatively TRBD1 (6 bases). The germline V and J ends were trimmed by 4 bases and 3 bases, with 12 bases remaining between them. Looked up from germline, CDR1 is LGHDT and CDR2 is YNNKEL (reference sequence). CDR3 length: 15 residues.

The chain joins TRBV2 to TRBJ2-3; D is ambiguous. V lost 10 bases and J 2 bases, leaving 16 bases between the germline ends. Germline values: CDR1 SNHLY, CDR2 FYNNEI. The CDR3 spans 14 residues. CDR3 sequence (DNA): TGTGCCACCTTCACACCGACTTTCACAGATACGCAGTATTTT. Amino acids: CATFTPTFTDTQYF.

This sequence joins TRBV24-1 and TRBJ2-7; D is uncertain. Trimming removed 6 bases from V and 2 bases from J, with 10 bases in between. Germline V gene sequence: CDR1 KGHDR, CDR2 SFDVKD. CDR3 length: 13 residues. CDR3 nucleotide sequence: TGTGCCACCAGTAGAGTTTCTACCTACGAGCAGTACTTC. Encoded protein: CATSRVSTYEQYF.

The J gene is TRBJ2-7, the V gene TRBV4-2; 7 bases fit TRBD2. V lost 4 bases, J lost 2 bases, and 5 bases stayed unmatched. There are 14 residues in the CDR3. In germline, CDR1 is LGHNA, CDR2 YNFKEQ. The chain's CDR3 is CASSPREGAYEQYF. CDR3 bases: TGTGCCAGCAGCCCTAGGGAGGGAGCCTACGAGCAGTACTTC.

In the case of this clone: Other nucleotide sequences from this sample produce the same CDR3. The V and J genes are TRBV9 and TRBJ2-7; 8 bases are shared with TRBD2. The trim removed 0 bases at V and 2 bases at J, leaving 4 bases unmatched. This CDR3 contains 15 residues. Germline-derived CDR1 and CDR2 are SGDLS and YYNGEE. This chain's CDR3 is CASSVGSGGAYEQYF. The CDR3 DNA reads as TGTGCCAGCAGCGTAGGATCGGGAGGGGCCTACGAGCAGTACTTC.